These 5 T cell receptor beta chains share one sample of origin, sequenced in a study of control samples from healthy donors and cancer patients (dated by TCRdb to the early 2020s). Library construction relied on the immunoSEQ multiplex PCR assay. TCRdb stores this immuneACCESS table with in-frame sequences only. Part of the clones is absent; in the studies checked, under half of the shortfall reflects unresolved V genes, and no reason is known for the rest. This sample holds 150,000 to 160,000 clones; roughly 94% were observed only once. The biggest ten clones account for about 5% of the sample. The sequencing input was blood. All receptors come from a middle-aged man in good health.

Points on this clone: Other nucleotide sequences in the sample specify the same CDR3. V usage is TRBV19 and J usage is TRBJ1-5; no firm D call. V shed 3 bases and J shed 2 bases, with 8 bases lying between them. This CDR3 is built from 14 residues. Germline CDR1 LNHDA, CDR2 SQIVND (reference sequence). The CDR3 DNA reads as TGTGCCAGTAGTATCGGGCAGGGCAATCAGCCCCAGCATTTT. The encoded protein is CASSIGQGNQPQHF.

This chain links TRBV28 with TRBJ2-2; 10 bases match TRBD1. With V trimmed by 5 bases and J by 4 bases, 10 bases remained unmatched. CDR1 is MDHEN, CDR2 SYDVKM, per germline. CDR3 size: 17 residues. The CDR3: CASSPPGQGYPTGELFF. CDR3 sequence (DNA): TGTGCCAGCAGTCCACCGGGACAGGGGTATCCCACCGGGGAGCTGTTTTTT.

The chain joins TRBV18 to TRBJ1-4; TRBD1 matches at 11 bases. The V gene's germline CDR1 is KGHSH and CDR2 LQKENI. The CDR3 length is 15 residues. The junction had 4 bases not matched to a gene; V was cut back by 3 bases and J by 7 bases. The DNA of the CDR3 is TGTGCCAGCTCACCCGGGACAGGGGGAACTGAAAAACTGTTTTTT. Translating gives CASSPGTGGTEKLFF.

The chain couples TRBV7-9 to TRBJ2-6, with a tentative D call TRBD1 (5 bases). V was cut by 1 base and J by 4 bases, with 8 bases left in between. The CDR3 sequence is 15 residues long. Germline V gives CDR1 SEHNR, CDR2 FQNEAQ (reference sequence). This CDR3 reads CASSLEGLGANVLTF. CDR3 DNA sequence: TGTGCCAGCAGCTTAGAGGGGTTAGGGGCCAACGTCCTGACTTTC.

The V and J genes are TRBV27 and TRBJ2-6; D is ambiguous. CDR3 size: 18 residues. Trimming left V 4 bases short and J 0 bases short, with 16 bases between. In germline, CDR1 is MNHEY, CDR2 SMNVEV (reference sequence). For the CDR3, the DNA is TGTGCCAGCAGTTCATCGATACCCCTGGGCTCTGGGGCCAACGTCCTGACTTTC. It encodes CASSSSIPLGSGANVLTF.